Following are 31 T cell receptor beta chains from one sample sequenced in a study of beta chain features in type 1 diabetes. Findings and caveats of the study: All four CD4+ subsets from Type 1 diabetes patients carried moderately but significantly shorter TCRB CDR3s.

These receptors' antigens are unknown. Isolated RNA was reverse transcribed in full, so expressed TCRB transcripts were sequenced. Sequencing used immunoSEQ multiplex PCR; TCRdb keeps in-frame clones, though not all of them. This sample has about 650,000 clones, with under 15% found just once. Sequencing was carried out using naive CD4+ T cells from blood. These receptors were taken from a young man with type 1 diabetes.

This clone is a singleton in its sample. V is TRBV7-8 and J is TRBJ1-4; no definite D call. The CDR3 length is 13 residues. The V gene lost 1 base and the J gene lost 7 bases, with 7 bases spanning the gap. Germline-derived CDR1 and CDR2 are SGHVS and FQNEAQ. The CDR3 DNA sequence: TGTGCCAGCAGCTTAGTGGAGGGTGAAAAACTGTTTTTT. It yields the protein CASSLVEGEKLFF.

The chain carries TRBV4-1 and TRBJ1-2; 7 bases line up with TRBD1. In germline, CDR1 is MGHRA, CDR2 YSYEKL. CDR3 length: 16 residues. Germline trimming cut 0 bases from V and 4 bases from J; bases unmatched to any gene: 8. This CDR3 reads CASSQDGTEDPYGYTF. The DNA of the CDR3 is TGCGCCAGCAGCCAAGATGGGACAGAGGACCCCTATGGCTACACCTTC.

The chain uses TRBV7-2 and TRBJ2-7; 8 nucleotides match TRBD2. The CDR3 runs 15 residues. Unmatched junction bases numbered 5, after V lost 1 base and J lost 3 bases. Germline values: CDR1 SGHTA, CDR2 FQGNSA. CDR3 nucleotides: TGTGCCAGCAGCTTAGAGGTAGCGGGGAACTACGAGCAGTACTTC. Its protein product is CASSLEVAGNYEQYF.

This clone turned up a few times. This CDR3 is also generated by other DNA sequences in the sample. In DNA form, the CDR3 reads TGTGCCATCAGTGAGGCGAACTACGAGCAGTACTTC. Its translation is CAISEANYEQYF. The chain carries TRBV10-3 and TRBJ2-7; D call uncertain. Per germline, CDR1 ENHRY and CDR2 SYGVKD. The germline V and J ends were trimmed by 2 bases and 3 bases, with 5 bases remaining between them. This CDR3 spans 12 amino acids.

This clone came up a few times. This chain links TRBV7-9 with TRBJ1-1; no definite D call. The V gene's germline CDR1 is SEHNR and CDR2 FQNEAQ (reference sequence). Trimming took 2 bases from V and 2 from J, leaving 6 bases between them. The CDR3 consists of 13 residues. The CDR3 protein is CASSLIVNTEAFF. CDR3 DNA: TGTGCCAGCAGCTTAATTGTCAACACTGAAGCTTTCTTT.

The chain is built from TRBV7-2 and TRBJ2-3, with a tentative D call TRBD1 (6 bases). V was trimmed by 2 bases and J by 1 base, leaving 16 bases between them. Germline CDR1 is SGHTA and CDR2 is FQGNSA. This CDR3 contains 17 residues. The DNA for the CDR3 is TGTGCCAGCAGCTTACGTTCCAGACAGGCAGGCACAGATACGCAGTATTTT. Protein: CASSLRSRQAGTDTQYF.

This clone has a handful of counts. The chain is built from TRBV9 and TRBJ2-5, with 11 positions matching TRBD2. CDR3 length: 15 amino acids. Germline-derived CDR1 and CDR2 are SGDLS and YYNGEE. V was pared by 3 bases and J by 3 bases, with 4 bases of the junction left unmatched. The CDR3: CASSAGTSGKETQYF. The CDR3 region has the DNA TGTGCCAGCAGCGCGGGGACTAGCGGAAAAGAGACCCAGTACTTC.

This sequence joins TRBV5-1 and TRBJ2-1; D not resolved. Between the trimmed V and J ends, which lost 2 bases and 0 bases, there was a span of 12 bases. The CDR3 covers 16 residues. Germline V gene data show CDR1 as SGHRS and CDR2 as YFSETQ. CDR3 loop: CASSFDGLSSYNEQFF. CDR3 sequence (DNA): TGCGCCAGCAGCTTTGACGGCCTCAGCTCCTACAATGAGCAGTTCTTC.

The J gene is TRBJ2-5, the V gene TRBV7-2; D is ambiguous. Trimming pared 1 base from V and 4 bases from J, leaving 13 bases between. Germline values: CDR1 SGHTA, CDR2 FQGNSA. The CDR3 has 15 amino acids. The CDR3 sequence is CASSLVGSFTETQYF. For the CDR3, the DNA is TGTGCCAGCAGCTTAGTCGGATCTTTCACAGAGACCCAGTACTTC.

The genes are TRBV18 and TRBJ2-2; maybe TRBD1 (5 bases). Trimming took 2 bases from V and 0 from J, leaving 10 bases between them. Germline loops: CDR1 KGHSH, CDR2 LQKENI. The CDR3 length is 16 residues. The CDR3 loop reads CASSPGAASNTGELFF. The CDR3 nucleotides read TGTGCCAGCTCACCAGGGGCGGCTTCGAACACCGGGGAGCTGTTTTTT.

The sample holds a few counts of this clone. The sample holds other DNA sequences that translate to the same CDR3. The genes are TRBV7-2 and TRBJ2-1; possibly TRBD2 for D (5 bases). CDR1 and CDR2 from the germline V gene are SGHTA and FQGNSA. This CDR3 spans 15 amino acids. V was shortened by 1 base and J by 1 base, with 8 bases between the two germline ends. This CDR3 reads CASSLVGLSYNEQFF. The CDR3 coding sequence is TGTGCCAGCAGCTTAGTTGGACTGTCCTACAATGAGCAGTTCTTC. The full variable domain, in which reference TRBV7-2 and TRBJ2-1 provide the parts outside the CDR3, is GAGVSQSPSNKVTEKGKDVELRCDPISGHTALYWYRQSLGQGLEFLIYFQGNSAPDKSGLPSDRFSAERTGGSVSTLTIQRTQQEDSAVYLCASSLVGLSYNEQFFGPGTRLTVL.

In regard to this clone: In the same sample, other DNA sequences code for this CDR3. The CDR3 region has the DNA TGTGCCAGCAGTGAGGGACAGAACTATGGCTACACCTTC. It encodes CASSEGQNYGYTF. The chain uses TRBV25-1 and TRBJ1-2, with 7 positions matching TRBD1. With 3 bases clipped from V and 2 bases from J, the junction kept 0 bases outside the gene matches. The CDR3 covers 13 residues. Germline values: CDR1 MGHDK, CDR2 SYGVNS.

This chain connects TRBV5-1 to TRBJ2-5, with D tentatively TRBD1 (5 bases). The CDR3 spans 13 residues. Per germline, CDR1 SGHRS and CDR2 YFSETQ. The germline V and J ends were trimmed by 3 bases and 1 base, with 7 bases remaining between them. CDR3 nucleotide sequence: TGCGCCAGCAGCTCAACAGGCCAAGAGACCCAGTACTTC. This codes for CASSSTGQETQYF.

This chain links TRBV9 with TRBJ1-5; the D is unclear. Looked up from germline, CDR1 is SGDLS and CDR2 is YYNGEE. V was trimmed by 3 bases and J by 0 bases, leaving 7 bases between them. This CDR3 has 14 residues. CDR3 region: CASSEGNSNQPQHF. The CDR3 bases are TGTGCCAGCAGCGAGGGCAATAGCAATCAGCCCCAGCATTTT.

This clone was observed a handful of times. The J gene is TRBJ1-4, the V gene TRBV9; 7 positions agree with TRBD1. CDR3 size: 15 residues. CDR1 is SGDLS and CDR2 is YYNGEE in the germline V gene. The ends lost 3 bases at V and 6 bases at J; junction bases unmatched: 8. The CDR3 here is CASSARQGVDEKLFF. Here the CDR3 DNA reads TGTGCCAGCAGCGCCAGACAGGGTGTAGATGAAAAACTGTTTTTT.

Regarding this clone: A junction end diverges from the germline sequence, so it may reflect a read error. The chain has TRBV7-7 and TRBJ2-5; weak D call: TRBD1 (6 bases). Germline lookup yields CDR1 SSHAT and CDR2 FNYEAQ (reference sequence). The CDR3 totals 15 residues. CDR3 bases: TGTGCTAGCAGCCAATCCACAGGGTTTCAAGAGACCCAGTACTTC. This codes for CASSQSTGFQETQYF.

Remarks on this clone: This sample also contains other DNA sequences that code for the same CDR3. This rearrangement joins TRBV6-6 to TRBJ2-5, with D perhaps given as TRBD1 or TRBD2 (6 bases each). The germline gives CDR1 MNHNY, CDR2 SVGAGI (reference sequence). V gave up 0 bases and J gave up 4 bases, with 9 bases separating them. The CDR3 has 14 residues. The CDR3 spells CASSYSGGRETQYF. As DNA, the CDR3 is TGTGCCAGCAGTTACTCGGGGGGCAGAGAGACCCAGTACTTC.

Comments on this clone: Other nucleotide sequences in the sample specify the same CDR3. CDR3 loop: CASSLGQGDGYTF. DNA of the CDR3: TGTGCCAGCAGCTTAGGGCAGGGCGATGGCTACACCTTC. This chain uses TRBV7-9 with TRBJ1-2; D may be TRBD1 (5 bases). Trimming removed 1 base at V and 6 bases at J, with 9 bases between. The length of the CDR3 is 13 residues. Germline CDR1 reads SEHNR; CDR2 reads FQNEAQ (reference sequence). Complete variable domain (other parts from reference TRBV7-9 and TRBJ1-2): DTGVSQNPRHKITKRGQNVTFRCDPISEHNRLYWYRQTLGQGPEFLTYFQNEAQLEKSRLLSDRFSAERPKGSFSTLEIQRTEQGDSAMYLCASSLGQGDGYTFGSGTRLTVV.

This clone was seen a few times. The same CDR3 arises from other DNA sequences in this sample as well. The CDR3 reads CASSVPEGEKLFF. CDR3 sequence (DNA): TGTGCCAGCAGTGTGCCGGAAGGTGAAAAACTGTTTTTT. The chain recombines TRBV2 with TRBJ1-4; D is unresolved. Per the germline V gene, CDR1 is SNHLY and CDR2 is FYNNEI. This CDR3 region has 13 residues. With 4 bases removed from V and 7 bases from J, the gap between germline ends came to 10 bases. Variable domain in full (rest from reference TRBV2 and TRBJ1-4): EPEVTQTPSHQVTQMGQEVILRCVPISNHLYFYWYRQILGQKVEFLVSFYNNEISEKSEIFDDQFSVERPDGSNFTLKIRSTKLEDSAMYFCASSVPEGEKLFFGSGTQLSVL.

This clone was seen a handful of times. This chain joins TRBV28 and TRBJ1-5; the D is unclear. The germline CDR1 and CDR2 sequences are MDHEN and SYDVKM. Trimming took 2 bases from V and 1 from J, leaving 9 bases between them. CDR3 length: 15 amino acids. CDR3 amino acids: CASSLRTGSNQPQHF. In DNA, the CDR3 is TGTGCCAGCAGTTTACGGACCGGGAGCAATCAGCCCCAGCATTTT.

There are a few counts of this clone. Other DNA sequences in this sample translate to the same CDR3. CDR3 nucleotide sequence: TGTGCCAGCAGCCCGGGACAGGGCGGTGAAAAACTGTTTTTT. This sequence encodes CASSPGQGGEKLFF. This rearrangement joins TRBV7-9 to TRBJ1-4; 9 nucleotides align to TRBD1. The V and J ends lost 5 bases and 7 bases, in that order; junction bases with no gene match: 5. Germline V gene sequence: CDR1 SEHNR, CDR2 FQNEAQ (reference sequence). The CDR3 runs to 14 residues.

The chain has TRBV18 and TRBJ1-2, with D tentatively TRBD1 (5 bases). This CDR3 has 13 amino acids. Trimming stripped 1 base from V and 7 bases from J, with 10 bases between. Germline V gives CDR1 KGHSH, CDR2 LQKENI. CDR3 amino acids: CASSPRQPSGYTF. The CDR3 DNA reads TGTGCCAGCTCACCACGACAGCCTAGTGGCTACACCTTC.

J is TRBJ2-7 and V is TRBV27, with D perhaps matching TRBD1 or TRBD2 (5 bases each). The CDR3 covers 15 residues. The germline V gene encodes CDR1 MNHEY and CDR2 SMNVEV (reference sequence). Deletions cut 2 bases from V and 3 bases from J, with 14 bases between. The CDR3 region has the DNA TGTGCCAGCAGTTTAGGGCAGGGAGCGATCTACGAGCAGTACTTC. As protein: CASSLGQGAIYEQYF.

The rearrangement joins TRBV29-1 to TRBJ2-3, with no clear D. The CDR3 loop spans 15 amino acids. Trimming stripped 3 bases from V and 3 bases from J, with 16 bases between. Germline V gene lookup returns CDR1 SQVTM and CDR2 ANQGSEA. The CDR3 loop reads CSVDDPRSGTDTQYF. As DNA, the CDR3 is TGCAGCGTTGATGACCCCCGAAGTGGGACAGATACGCAGTATTTT.

The chain recombines TRBV4-2 with TRBJ2-2; TRBD2 agrees at 7 bases. The CDR3 is made up of 16 amino acids. The V gene end was trimmed by 3 bases and the J gene end by 7 bases; junction bases not matched to a gene: 11. Germline CDR1 reads LGHNA; CDR2 reads YNFKEQ. CDR3 in amino acids: CASSQRGLPVDGELFF. CDR3 coding DNA: TGTGCCAGCAGCCAGAGGGGACTACCGGTCGACGGGGAGCTGTTTTTT.

In its sample, this clone was seen a few times. The same CDR3 is also encoded by other DNA sequences in this sample. The V call is TRBV7-2, the J call TRBJ2-5; D is unresolved. V was trimmed by 8 bases and J by 0 bases, leaving 4 bases between them. CDR3 length equals 11 residues. Germline V gives CDR1 SGHTA, CDR2 FQGNSA. In nucleotides, the CDR3 is TGTGCCAGCCGGTACCAAGAGACCCAGTACTTC. Translation: CASRYQETQYF.

This clone showed up just a few times. Other DNA sequences of this sample code for an identical CDR3. The V and J genes are TRBV5-4 and TRBJ1-2; perhaps TRBD1 as D (5 bases). The CDR3 length is 13 residues. The germline V gene encodes CDR1 SGHNT and CDR2 YYREEE (reference sequence). The V gene lost 4 bases and the J gene lost 1 base, with 8 bases spanning the gap. CDR3: CASSLDSNYGYTF. DNA for the CDR3: TGTGCCAGCAGCCTCGACAGTAACTATGGCTACACCTTC.

Comment on this clone: This CDR3 is also generated by other DNA sequences in the sample. The genes are TRBV7-2 and TRBJ2-7; D might be TRBD1 or TRBD2, each matching 5 bases. The germline V gene encodes CDR1 SGHTA and CDR2 FQGNSA. The CDR3 contains 14 residues. V was cut by 3 bases and J by 1 base, with 10 bases left in between. CDR3 DNA sequence: TGTGCCAGCAGCTTCTCCGGGACGTCCTACGAGCAGTACTTC. It yields the protein CASSFSGTSYEQYF.

This clone was found a few times. V gene TRBV5-4 combines with J gene TRBJ2-1; 8 bases map to TRBD1. The CDR3 sequence is 16 residues long. With V trimmed by 1 base and J by 8 bases, 11 bases remained unmatched. The germline V gene encodes CDR1 SGHNT and CDR2 YYREEE (reference sequence). CDR3 protein: CASSLLSSGGMDEQFF. In nucleotides, the CDR3 is TGTGCCAGCAGCTTGTTATCGTCAGGGGGCATGGATGAGCAGTTCTTC.

V and J are TRBV9 and TRBJ1-5; no reliable D call. The V gene lost 4 bases and the J gene lost 2 bases, with 10 bases spanning the gap. CDR3 size: 14 residues. CDR1 is SGDLS, CDR2 YYNGEE, per germline. The chain's CDR3 is CASSLNPRNQPQHF. The CDR3 DNA reads as TGTGCCAGCAGCCTAAACCCCCGCAATCAGCCCCAGCATTTT.

The table lists this clone with a few counts. The chain recombines TRBV5-1 with TRBJ1-1; TRBD1 aligns across 7 bases. Germline V gives CDR1 SGHRS, CDR2 YFSETQ. J was trimmed by 1 base and V by 4 bases; bases with no gene match: 10. CDR3 length: 16 residues. The CDR3 reads CASSPPGGSGNTEAFF. CDR3 DNA: TGCGCCAGCAGCCCCCCAGGGGGTTCTGGGAACACTGAAGCTTTCTTT.